This T cell receptor beta chain stems from a study of cytomegalovirus exposure and HLA in healthy donors. Findings and caveats of the study: Earlier analysis found most TCR beta V segments productive about 87% or about 30% of the time. In a later analysis, TCR beta V- and J-gene trimming showed a link to a missense DCLRE1C variant. It emerged from a later analysis that several of the most significant clusters appeared to be linked to common viral pathogens.

CDR1 MNHEY and CDR2 SMNVEV come from the germline V gene (reference sequence). The V gene end was trimmed by 3 bases and the J gene end by 7 bases; junction bases not matched to a gene: 4. The CDR3 spans 13 residues. The PCR employed 60 Vbeta primers together with 13 Jbeta primers. Data came from immunoSEQ multiplex PCR; TCRdb stores just in-frame clones and leaves some out. This table has 87,000 or so clones, 7.6% appearing once. As for the donors, each was a healthy bone marrow donor. This clone was counted between two and nine times. Its specificity is unknown. Sequenced sample: PBMCs. The rearrangement links TRBV27 to TRBJ1-2; TRBD1 matches at 8 bases. This receptor was taken from a man aged 50 to 59 in good health and CMV-seronegative. CDR3 region: CASSLQGASGYTF. The CDR3 DNA follows: TGTGCCAGCAGTTTGCAGGGGGCGAGTGGCTACACCTTC.